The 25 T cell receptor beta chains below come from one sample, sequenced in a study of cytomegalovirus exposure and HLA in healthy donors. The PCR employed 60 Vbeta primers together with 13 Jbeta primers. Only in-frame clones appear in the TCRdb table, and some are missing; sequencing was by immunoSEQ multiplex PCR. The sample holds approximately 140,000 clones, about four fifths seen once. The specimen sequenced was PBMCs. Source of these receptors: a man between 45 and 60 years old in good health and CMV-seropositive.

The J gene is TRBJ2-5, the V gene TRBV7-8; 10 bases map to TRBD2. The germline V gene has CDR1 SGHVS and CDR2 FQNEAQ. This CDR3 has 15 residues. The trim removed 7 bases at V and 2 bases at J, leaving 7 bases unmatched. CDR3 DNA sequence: TGTGCCAGCACCAGACTGACTAGCGGGCAAGAGACCCAGTACTTC. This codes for CASTRLTSGQETQYF.

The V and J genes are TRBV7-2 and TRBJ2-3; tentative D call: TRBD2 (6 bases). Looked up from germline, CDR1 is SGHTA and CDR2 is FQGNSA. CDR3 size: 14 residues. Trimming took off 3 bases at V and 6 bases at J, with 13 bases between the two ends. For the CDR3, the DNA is TGTGCCAGCAGCTTGCGGGACGATGAGGATACGCAGTATTTT. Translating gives CASSLRDDEDTQYF.

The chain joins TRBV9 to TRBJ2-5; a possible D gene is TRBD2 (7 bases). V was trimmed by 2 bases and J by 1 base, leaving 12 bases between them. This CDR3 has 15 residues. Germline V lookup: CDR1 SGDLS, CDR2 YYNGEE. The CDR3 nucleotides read TGTGCCAGCAGCGTCGGGGGAGGGGGCCAAGAGACCCAGTACTTC. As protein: CASSVGGGGQETQYF.

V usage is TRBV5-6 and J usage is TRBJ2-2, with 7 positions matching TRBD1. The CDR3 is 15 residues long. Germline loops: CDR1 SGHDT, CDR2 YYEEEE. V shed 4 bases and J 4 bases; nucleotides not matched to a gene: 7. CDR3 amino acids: CASSLTGVGTGELFF. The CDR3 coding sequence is TGTGCCAGCAGCCTTACAGGGGTGGGCACCGGGGAGCTGTTTTTT. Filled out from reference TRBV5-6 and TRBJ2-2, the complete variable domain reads DAGVTQSPTHLIKTRGQQVTLRCSPKSGHDTVSWYQQALGQGPQFIFQYYEEEERQRGNFPDRFSGHQFPNYSSELNVNALLLGDSALYLCASSLTGVGTGELFFGEGSRLTVL.

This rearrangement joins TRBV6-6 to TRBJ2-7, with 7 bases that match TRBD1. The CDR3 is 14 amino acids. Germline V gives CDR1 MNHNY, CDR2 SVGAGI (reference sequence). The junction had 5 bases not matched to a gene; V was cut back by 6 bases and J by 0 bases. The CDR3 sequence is CASSLDRVSYEQYF. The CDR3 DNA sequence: TGTGCCAGCAGCCTAGACAGGGTCTCCTACGAGCAGTACTTC.

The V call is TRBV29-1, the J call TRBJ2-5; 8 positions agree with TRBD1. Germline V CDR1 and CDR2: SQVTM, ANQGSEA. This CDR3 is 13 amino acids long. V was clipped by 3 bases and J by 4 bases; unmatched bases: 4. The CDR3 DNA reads TGCAGCGTTGAGGGCAGGGGGCTAGAGACCCAGTACTTC. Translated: CSVEGRGLETQYF.

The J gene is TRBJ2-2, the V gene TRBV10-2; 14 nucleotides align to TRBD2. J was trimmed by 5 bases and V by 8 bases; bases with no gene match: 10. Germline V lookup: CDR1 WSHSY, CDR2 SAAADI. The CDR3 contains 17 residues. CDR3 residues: CASVAGTSGSYTGELFF. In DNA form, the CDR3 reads TGCGCCAGCGTCGCCGGGACTAGCGGGAGTTATACCGGGGAGCTGTTTTTT.

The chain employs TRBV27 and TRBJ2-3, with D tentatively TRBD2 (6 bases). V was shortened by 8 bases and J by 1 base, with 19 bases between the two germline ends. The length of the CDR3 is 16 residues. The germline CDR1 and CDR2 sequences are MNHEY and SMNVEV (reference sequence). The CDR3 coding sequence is TGTGCCAGCTTCCTGGTTGGTAGCGGTGGCACAGATACGCAGTATTTT. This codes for CASFLVGSGGTDTQYF.

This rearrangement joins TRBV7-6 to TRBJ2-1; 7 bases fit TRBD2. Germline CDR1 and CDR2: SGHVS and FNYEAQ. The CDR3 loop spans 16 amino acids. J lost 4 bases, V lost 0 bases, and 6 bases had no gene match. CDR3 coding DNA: TGTGCCAGCAGCTTAGCCCTTCTAGCGGTTTACAATGAGCAGTTCTTC. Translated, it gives CASSLALLAVYNEQFF.

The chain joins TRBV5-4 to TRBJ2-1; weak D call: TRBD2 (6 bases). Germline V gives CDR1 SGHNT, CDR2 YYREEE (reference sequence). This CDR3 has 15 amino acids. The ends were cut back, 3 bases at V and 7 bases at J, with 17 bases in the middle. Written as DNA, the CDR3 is TGTGCCAGCAGCTCGAATCCGGGAGCGCATAATGAGCAGTTCTTC. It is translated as CASSSNPGAHNEQFF.

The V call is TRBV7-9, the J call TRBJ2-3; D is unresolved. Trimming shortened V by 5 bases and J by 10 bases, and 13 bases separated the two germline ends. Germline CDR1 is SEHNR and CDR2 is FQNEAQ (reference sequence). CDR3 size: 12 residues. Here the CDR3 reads CASSLQARSQYF. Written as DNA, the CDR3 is TGTGCCAGCAGCCTACAAGCGAGATCGCAGTATTTT.

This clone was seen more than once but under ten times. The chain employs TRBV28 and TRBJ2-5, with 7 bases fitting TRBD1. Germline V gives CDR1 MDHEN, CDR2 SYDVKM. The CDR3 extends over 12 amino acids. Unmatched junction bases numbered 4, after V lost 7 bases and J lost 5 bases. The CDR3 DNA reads TGTGCCAGCAAGGGGGCCGGGGAGACCCAGTACTTC. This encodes CASKGAGETQYF.

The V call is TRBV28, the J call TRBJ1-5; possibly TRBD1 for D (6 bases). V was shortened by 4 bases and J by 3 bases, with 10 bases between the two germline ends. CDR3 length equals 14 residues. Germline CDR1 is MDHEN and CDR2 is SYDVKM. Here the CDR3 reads CASSYGTPNQPQHF. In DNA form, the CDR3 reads TGTGCCAGCAGTTACGGGACACCCAATCAGCCCCAGCATTTT.

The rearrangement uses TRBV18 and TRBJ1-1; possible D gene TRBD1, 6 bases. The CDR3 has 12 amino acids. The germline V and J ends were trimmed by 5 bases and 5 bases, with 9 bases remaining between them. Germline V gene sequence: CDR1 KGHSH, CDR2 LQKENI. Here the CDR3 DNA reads TGTGCCAGCTCAACAGGGCGGACTGAAGCTTTCTTT. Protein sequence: CASSTGRTEAFF.

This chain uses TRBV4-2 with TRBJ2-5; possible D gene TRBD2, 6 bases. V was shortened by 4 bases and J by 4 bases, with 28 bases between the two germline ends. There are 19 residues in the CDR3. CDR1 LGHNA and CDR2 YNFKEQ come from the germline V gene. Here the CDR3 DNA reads TGTGCCAGCAGCCCCGTCCCAACAAGCGGGCCAGGAAGGGGAGAGACCCAGTACTTC. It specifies CASSPVPTSGPGRGETQYF.

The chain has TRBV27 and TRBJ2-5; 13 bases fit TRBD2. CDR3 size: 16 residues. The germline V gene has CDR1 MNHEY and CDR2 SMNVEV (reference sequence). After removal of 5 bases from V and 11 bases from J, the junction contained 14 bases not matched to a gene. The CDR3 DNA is TGTGCCAGCAGTACCCTACTAGCGGGAGGGCCGGGTGAGCAGTACTTC. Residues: CASSTLLAGGPGEQYF.

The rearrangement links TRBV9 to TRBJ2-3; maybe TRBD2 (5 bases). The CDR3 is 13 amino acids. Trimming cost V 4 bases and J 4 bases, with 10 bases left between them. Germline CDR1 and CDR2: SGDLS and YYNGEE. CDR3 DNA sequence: TGTGCCAGCAGCAATGAGGGCCCAGATACGCAGTATTTT. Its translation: CASSNEGPDTQYF.

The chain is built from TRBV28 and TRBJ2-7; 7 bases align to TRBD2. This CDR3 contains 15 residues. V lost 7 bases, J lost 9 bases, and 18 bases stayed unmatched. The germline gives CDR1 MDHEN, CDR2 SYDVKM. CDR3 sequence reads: CASTTQGAGVRTQYF. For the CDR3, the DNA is TGTGCCAGCACCACACAAGGGGCGGGAGTAAGGACGCAGTACTTC.

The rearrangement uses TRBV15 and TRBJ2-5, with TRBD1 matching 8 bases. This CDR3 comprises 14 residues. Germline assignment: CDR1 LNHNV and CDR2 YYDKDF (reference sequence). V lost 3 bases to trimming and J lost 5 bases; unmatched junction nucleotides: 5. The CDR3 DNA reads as TGTGCCACCAGCAGGGACAGGGCCGGGGAGACCCAGTACTTC. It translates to CATSRDRAGETQYF. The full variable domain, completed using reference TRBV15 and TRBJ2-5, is DAMVIQNPRYQVTQFGKPVTLSCSQTLNHNVMYWYQQKSSQAPKLLFHYYDKDFNNEADTPDNFQSRRPNTSFCFLDIRSPGLGDTAMYLCATSRDRAGETQYFGPGTRLLVL.

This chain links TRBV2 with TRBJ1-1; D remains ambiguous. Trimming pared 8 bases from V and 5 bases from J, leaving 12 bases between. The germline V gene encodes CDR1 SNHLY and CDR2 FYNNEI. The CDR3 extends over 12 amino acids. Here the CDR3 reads CASFAGRTEAFF. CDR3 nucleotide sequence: TGTGCCAGCTTTGCGGGGAGAACTGAAGCTTTCTTT.

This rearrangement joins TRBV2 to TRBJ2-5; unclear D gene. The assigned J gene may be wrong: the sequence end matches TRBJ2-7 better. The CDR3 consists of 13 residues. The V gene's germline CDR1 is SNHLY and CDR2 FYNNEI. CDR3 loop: CASTTPGLDEQYF. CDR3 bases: TGTGCCAGCACCACGCCGGGTTTAGACGAGCAGTACTTC.

The CDR3, as DNA: TGTGCCAGCAGTTCCCCCCCAGGGCGTACGGCAGATACGCAGTATTTT. Its protein is CASSSPPGRTADTQYF. The chain links TRBV28 to TRBJ2-3; weak D call: TRBD1 (5 bases). Looked up from germline, CDR1 is MDHEN and CDR2 is SYDVKM. This CDR3 comprises 16 residues. V was pared by 4 bases and J by 4 bases, with 18 bases between. The variable domain in full, completed from reference TRBV28 and TRBJ2-3, reads DVKVTQSSRYLVKRTGEKVFLECVQDMDHENMFWYRQDPGLGLRLIYFSYDVKMKEKGDIPEGYSVSREKKERFSLILESASTNQTSMYLCASSSPPGRTADTQYFGPGTRLTVL.

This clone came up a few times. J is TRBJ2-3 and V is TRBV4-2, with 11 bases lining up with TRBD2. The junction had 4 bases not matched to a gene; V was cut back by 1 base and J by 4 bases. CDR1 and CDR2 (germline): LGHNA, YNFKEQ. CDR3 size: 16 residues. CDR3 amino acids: CASSQAGTSGSDTQYF. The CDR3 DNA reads TGTGCCAGCAGCCAAGCCGGGACTAGCGGCTCAGATACGCAGTATTTT.

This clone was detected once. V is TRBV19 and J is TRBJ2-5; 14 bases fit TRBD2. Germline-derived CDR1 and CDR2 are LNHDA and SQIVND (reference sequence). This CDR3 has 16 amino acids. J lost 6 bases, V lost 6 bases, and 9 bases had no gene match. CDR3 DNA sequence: TGTGCCAGTAGCACGGGACTAGCGGGAGTGGGGCAGACCCAGTACTTC. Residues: CASSTGLAGVGQTQYF.

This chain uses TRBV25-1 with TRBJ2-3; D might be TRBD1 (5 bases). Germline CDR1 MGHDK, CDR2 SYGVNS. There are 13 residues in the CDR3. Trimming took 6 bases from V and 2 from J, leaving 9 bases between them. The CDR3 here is CASRETVTDTQYF. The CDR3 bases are TGTGCCAGCAGGGAGACAGTCACAGATACGCAGTATTTT.